This T cell receptor (delta chain) comes out of a study of gamma-delta chains in newborns, infants, children. Whole-study context: Innate gammadelta T cells reportedly expand polyclonally right after birth, driven by microbial exposure, per the title.

This clone is labeled as medium-sized. The V gene's germline CDR1 is GEAIGNYY and CDR2 EKD. V was cut by 3 bases and J by 3 bases, with 22 bases left in between. CDR3 length: 17 residues. TCRdb fed the reads to CATT. The profile shows 9,100 or so delta-chain clones, approximately 1.5% of them singletons. This chain uses TRDV2 with TRDJ1; possibly TRDD2 or TRDD3 for D (6 bases each). Sequences were obtained from blood. This sequence originates from a child who was a newborn, infant or young child, either healthy, febrile or measles-vaccinated (not recorded which). The CDR3 loop is CACDYPSGGPPADKLIF. CDR3 coding DNA: TGTGCCTGTGACTACCCTTCCGGGGGACCCCCTGCCGATAAACTCATCTTT.